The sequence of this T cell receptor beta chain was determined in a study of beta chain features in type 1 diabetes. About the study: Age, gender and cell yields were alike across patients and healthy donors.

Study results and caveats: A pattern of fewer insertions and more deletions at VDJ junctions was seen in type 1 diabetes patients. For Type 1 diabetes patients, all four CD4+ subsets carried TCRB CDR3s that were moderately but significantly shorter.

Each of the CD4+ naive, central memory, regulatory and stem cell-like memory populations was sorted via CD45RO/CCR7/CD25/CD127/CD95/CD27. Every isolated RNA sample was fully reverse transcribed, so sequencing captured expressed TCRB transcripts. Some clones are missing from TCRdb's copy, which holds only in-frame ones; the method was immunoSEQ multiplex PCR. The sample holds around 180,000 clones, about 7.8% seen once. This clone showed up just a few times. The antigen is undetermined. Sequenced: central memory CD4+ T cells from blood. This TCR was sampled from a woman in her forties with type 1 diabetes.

The CDR3 DNA reads as TGTGCCAGCAGCCCCGGTCAGGGCATGAGCCACGAGCAGTACTTC. Translated, it gives CASSPGQGMSHEQYF. The chain links TRBV7-6 to TRBJ2-7; maybe TRBD1 (5 bases). This CDR3 is built from 15 residues. Trimming left V 5 bases short and J 5 bases short, with 19 bases between. Looked up from germline, CDR1 is SGHVS and CDR2 is FNYEAQ. The full variable domain, rest sourced from reference TRBV7-6 and TRBJ2-7, is GAGVSQSPRYKVTKRGQDVALRCDPISGHVSLYWYRQALGQGPEFLTYFNYEAQQDKSGLPNDRFSAERPEGSISTLTIQRTEQRDSAMYRCASSPGQGMSHEQYFGPGTRLTVT.